This TCR beta chain derives from a study of cytomegalovirus exposure and HLA in healthy donors. Study observations and caveats: For TCR beta chains, V- and J-gene trimming was later linked to a missense DCLRE1C variant. A likely sequencing artifact accounted for one observed cluster of highly shared sequence variants.

The PCR made use of 60 Vbeta and 13 Jbeta primers. TCRdb keeps only in-frame clones here, not all; method: immunoSEQ multiplex PCR. In all, the sample yields 75,000 to 95,000 clones. As to this clone: Its antigen is as yet unknown.

V was pared by 5 bases and J by 8 bases, with 12 bases of the junction left unmatched. The CDR3 totals 15 residues. Germline CDR1 MNHEY, CDR2 SMNVEV (reference sequence). The sequence derives from a man in his thirties or forties in good health and CMV-seronegative. The sequenced sample consisted of PBMCs. The V call is TRBV27, the J call TRBJ1-2, with TRBD1 matching over 9 bases. The DNA for the CDR3 is TGTGCCAGCAGTCCCGGACAGGGGAGCCCGGGAGGCTACACCTTC. This translates into CASSPGQGSPGGYTF.